The 20 T cell receptor beta chains below were found in one sample sequenced in a study of blood T cell repertoires in COVID-19. Method: immunoSEQ multiplex PCR; TCRdb's copy keeps in-frame clones and lacks some. The sample records 210,000 or so clones, approximately 88% being singletons. Sequenced: PBMCs or T cells enriched from blood (not recorded which). These receptors originate from a woman younger than 45 who had been exposed to COVID-19.

The CDR3 sequence is CASSYRAGGPYEQYF. In DNA form, the CDR3 reads TGTGCCAGCAGTTACAGAGCGGGAGGGCCCTACGAGCAGTACTTC. This chain joins TRBV6-2 or TRBV6-3 and TRBJ2-7; 10 bases are shared with TRBD2. J lost 2 bases, V lost 2 bases, and 3 bases had no gene match. From germline, CDR1 is MNHEY and CDR2 SVGEGT. The CDR3 runs 15 residues.

The rearrangement uses TRBV6-5 and TRBJ2-3; TRBD1 matches 8 bases. The CDR3 length is 11 residues. Trimming at V came to 7 bases and at J to 12 bases, leaving 6 bases not matched to a gene. The germline CDR1 and CDR2 sequences are MNHEY and SVGAGI. The CDR3 sequence is CASTGGQDQYF. CDR3 DNA: TGTGCCAGCACTGGGGGACAGGATCAGTATTTT.

The gene calls are TRBV28 and TRBJ2-7; perhaps TRBD2 as D (6 bases). Looked up from germline, CDR1 is MDHEN and CDR2 is SYDVKM. V was cut by 5 bases and J by 0 bases, with 20 bases left in between. This CDR3 comprises 17 residues. This chain's CDR3 is CASSSPGTEYYSYEQYF. CDR3 DNA: TGTGCCAGCAGTAGTCCCGGGACTGAGTACTACTCCTACGAGCAGTACTTC.

In its sample, this clone was seen once. The chain couples TRBV10-3 to TRBJ2-4; a possible D gene is TRBD1 (5 bases). This CDR3 contains 12 residues. Germline V lookup: CDR1 ENHRY, CDR2 SYGVKD. V shed 8 bases and J shed 8 bases, with 13 bases lying between them. CDR3 DNA: TGTGCCATCGAGTCCCCAGGGCACATTCAGTACTTC. Residues: CAIESPGHIQYF.

The rearrangement joins TRBV3-1 (or the pseudogene TRBV3-2) to TRBJ2-5; D possibly corresponds to TRBD1 (5 bases). V was clipped by 4 bases and J by 4 bases, with 7 bases between them. CDR3 length equals 12 residues. Germline CDR1 LGHDT, CDR2 YNNKEL (reference sequence). The CDR3, as DNA: TGTGCCAGCAGCCCCCAGGGAGAGACCCAGTACTTC. Its protein product is CASSPQGETQYF.

The rearrangement joins TRBV7-8 to TRBJ2-7; D unresolved. The CDR3 has 14 amino acids. The germline V gene has CDR1 SGHVS and CDR2 FQNEAQ. Trimming left V 4 bases short and J 0 bases short, with 10 bases between. CDR3 loop: CASSSLDNSYEQYF. In DNA, the CDR3 is TGTGCCAGCAGCTCTTTAGACAACTCCTACGAGCAGTACTTC.

This clone was counted a single time. The chain has TRBV19 and TRBJ2-1; TRBD2 aligns across 7 bases. This CDR3 has 15 amino acids. V shed 7 bases and J 0 bases; nucleotides not matched to a gene: 6. Germline V gene data show CDR1 as LNHDA and CDR2 as SQIVND (reference sequence). The CDR3 DNA reads TGTGCCAGTAAGGCGTCTAGCGGCTCCTACAATGAGCAGTTCTTC. Its translation: CASKASSGSYNEQFF.

V usage is TRBV19 and J usage is TRBJ2-3; tentative D call: TRBD2 (6 bases). Per the germline V gene, CDR1 is LNHDA and CDR2 is SQIVND (reference sequence). The CDR3 covers 15 residues. Trimming stripped 8 bases from V and 6 bases from J, with 21 bases between. CDR3 nucleotide sequence: TGTGCCAGTGGTCCGGGACTCCCTTCATTTGATACGCAGTATTTT. Amino acids: CASGPGLPSFDTQYF.

The chain joins TRBV5-4 to TRBJ1-2; D unresolved. V was shortened by 4 bases and J by 7 bases, with 8 bases between the two germline ends. This CDR3 region has 11 residues. Germline CDR1 and CDR2: SGHNT and YYREEE (reference sequence). The CDR3 sequence is CASSGEGGYTF. DNA for the CDR3: TGTGCCAGCAGCGGGGAGGGTGGCTACACCTTC.

Worth noting for this clone: Germline is not matched at one junction end, which may reflect a read error. The genes are TRBV19 and TRBJ1-4, with D hard to call. Germline loops: CDR1 LNHDA, CDR2 SQIVND (reference sequence). CDR3 size: 14 residues. The CDR3 reads CASSIGGRREKLFF. The CDR3 nucleotides are TGTGCCAGCAGTATTGGCGGGAGGCGGGAAAAACTGTTTTTT.

This clone was seen more than once but under ten times. This sequence joins TRBV2 and TRBJ1-3; D unclear. CDR3 size: 13 residues. V dropped 3 bases and J dropped 8 bases, with 11 bases sitting between them. Germline-derived CDR1 and CDR2 are SNHLY and FYNNEI. CDR3: CASSESTFDTIYF. Written as DNA, the CDR3 is TGTGCCAGCAGTGAGTCTACGTTCGACACCATATATTTT. The full variable domain, in which reference TRBV2 and TRBJ1-3 provide the parts outside the CDR3, is EPEVTQTPSHQVTQMGQEVILRCVPISNHLYFYWYRQILGQKVEFLVSFYNNEISEKSEIFDDQFSVERPDGSNFTLKIRSTKLEDSAMYFCASSESTFDTIYFGEGSWLTVV.

The chain combines TRBV21-1 with TRBJ2-4; no DNA check was done on the table's D call, TRBD1. TRBV21-1 is shown as a pseudogene. The CDR3 is 16 residues long. CDR3 in DNA: TGTGCCAGCAGCAAAAGACAGGGGCAGGCCAAAAACATTCAGTACTTC. Protein: CASSKRQGQAKNIQYF.

This sequence joins TRBV3-1 (or the pseudogene TRBV3-2) and TRBJ2-3; weak D call: TRBD2 (6 bases). In germline, CDR1 is LGHDT, CDR2 YNNKEL (reference sequence). This CDR3 has 18 amino acids. Trimming removed 5 bases at V and 1 base at J, with 22 bases between. CDR3 DNA sequence: TGTGCCAGCAGCTTTCGAACTCAGGGACTCCCCGGCACAGATACGCAGTATTTT. Translation gives CASSFRTQGLPGTDTQYF.

The chain has TRBV29-1 and TRBJ2-7, with a possible D match to TRBD2 (6 bases). The CDR3 runs to 12 residues. Per germline, CDR1 SQVTM and CDR2 ANQGSEA. Trimming removed 4 bases at V and 3 bases at J, with 10 bases between. The CDR3 loop reads CSVVGGLYEQYF. CDR3 coding DNA: TGCAGCGTTGTGGGGGGACTCTACGAGCAGTACTTC.

This clone turned up a few times. The genes are TRBV10-2 and TRBJ1-3; weak D call: TRBD1 (5 bases). The CDR3 covers 16 residues. V lost 5 bases to trimming and J lost 2 bases, with 16 bases between them. CDR1 and CDR2 from the germline V gene are WSHSY and SAAADI. The CDR3 nucleotides read TGCGCCAGCAGTAGGGCGGGGACCCACGCTGGAAACACCATATATTTT. Translated: CASSRAGTHAGNTIYF.

The genes are TRBV3-1 (or the pseudogene TRBV3-2) and TRBJ1-4; a weak D match, TRBD1 (6 bases). V was trimmed by 5 bases and J by 6 bases, leaving 19 bases between them. Germline assignment: CDR1 LGHDT and CDR2 YNNKEL (reference sequence). The CDR3 has 16 residues. The CDR3 reads CASSGITGSRYEKLFF. The CDR3 nucleotides are TGTGCCAGCAGCGGCATTACAGGGAGTCGGTATGAAAAACTGTTTTTT.

This clone showed up just once. The CDR3 region is CASSRTGGITTPYEQYF. The CDR3 nucleotides read TGTGCCAGCTCACGGACAGGGGGGATTACCACCCCTTACGAGCAGTACTTC. The rearrangement links TRBV18 to TRBJ2-7; 10 bases agree with TRBD1. CDR1 is KGHSH and CDR2 is LQKENI in the germline V gene. The CDR3 runs 17 residues. The V segment lost 4 bases and the J segment 4 bases; nucleotides outside the gene matches: 13.

Notes on this clone: An end of the junction does not agree with germline; a read error may underlie this. The chain joins TRBV18 to TRBJ2-7; 8 positions match TRBD2. The CDR3 contains 16 residues. Looked up from germline, CDR1 is KGHSH and CDR2 is LQKENI. The CDR3 region is CASSLGASGFYEQDSF. CDR3 nucleotides: TGTGCCAGCTCACTGGGGGCTAGCGGGTTCTACGAGCAGGACTCATTC.

This clone was observed once. The chain links TRBV6-1 to TRBJ1-5, with TRBD1 matching over 7 bases. CDR1 and CDR2 (germline): MNHNS, SASEGT. The V segment lost 4 bases and the J segment 1 base; nucleotides outside the gene matches: 13. There are 18 residues in the CDR3. CDR3 nucleotide sequence: TGTGCCAGCAGTGGGACAGGCGATTTTAAGGGGAGCAATCAGCCCCAGCATTTT. Translating it yields CASSGTGDFKGSNQPQHF.

The gene calls are TRBV5-6 and TRBJ2-5; maybe TRBD2 (5 bases). CDR1 and CDR2 from the germline V gene are SGHDT and YYEEEE. The V and J ends lost 7 bases and 5 bases respectively, with 18 bases between them. This CDR3 contains 14 residues. Written as DNA, the CDR3 is TGTGCCAGCCTTGAGGCGGGTGCGTGGGAGACCCAGTACTTC. Encoded protein: CASLEAGAWETQYF.